These T cell receptor beta chains were read from a single sample in a study of T cells in Graves' hyperthyroidism and ophthalmopathy. TCRdb reanalysed the multiplex PCR reads using MiXCR and keeps one entry per CDR3 protein. The sample includes a few hundred thousand distinct CDR3 sequences, about a sixth seen only once; the top ten take about 50%. Sequencing used blood. The source is a woman aged 55 to 70 with Graves' ophthalmopathy. Both conserved end residues are part of each CDR3. The D gene is left open where the match is weak. The listing skips clone size in some rows; elsewhere it reads once, few, many or a size class.

TRBV3-1	NA	TRBD2	TRBJ2-1	CASSQDRPSGARSYNEQFF	TGTGCCAGCAGCCAAGATCGTCCTAGCGGGGCCCGTTCCTACAATGAGCAGTTCTTC
TRBV3-1	many	TRBD2	TRBJ2-3	CASSLSGTITDTQYF	TGTGCCAGCAGCCTATCCGGGACTATCACAGATACGCAGTATTTT
TRBV2	many	NA	TRBJ2-2	CASRVDYTGELFF	TGTGCCAGCAGGGTGGATTACACCGGGGAGCTGTTTTTT
TRBV10-3	few	NA	TRBJ1-5	CAISGGGGDQPQHF	TGTGCCATCAGTGGGGGGGGGGGAGATCAGCCCCAGCATTTT
TRBV2	many	NA	TRBJ2-5	CASSFGLGQTQYF	TGTGCCAGCAGTTTTGGGCTTGGTCAGACCCAGTACTTC
TRBV10-3	few	TRBD1	TRBJ2-6	CAISYDPGQGEGANVLTF	TGTGCCATCAGTTACGATCCGGGACAGGGAGAAGGGGCCAACGTCCTGACTTTC
TRBV7-3	few	NA	TRBJ2-2	CASSWGRDGELFF	TGTGCCAGCAGCTGGGGACGGGACGGGGAGCTGTTTTTT
TRBV16	NA	TRBD2	TRBJ2-2	CASSPQLAGVTGELFF	TGTGCCAGCAGCCCCCAACTAGCGGGAGTCACCGGGGAGCTGTTTTTT
TRBV25-1	once	NA	TRBJ1-4	CASAENGRGSEKLFF	TGTGCCAGCGCCGAAAATGGAAGGGGGAGTGAAAAACTGTTTTTT
TRBV20-1	many	TRBD1	TRBJ2-7	CSAADRDRVYEQYF	TGCAGTGCTGCTGACCGGGACAGGGTCTACGAGCAGTACTTC
TRBV10-3	few	NA	TRBJ1-5	CASSYSGQTHQPQHF	TGTGCCAGCAGTTACAGCGGACAGACACATCAGCCCCAGCATTTT
TRBV12-3/TRBV12-4	NA	TRBD2	TRBJ2-3	CASSSGTSGRGDTDTQYF	TGTGCCAGCAGTTCCGGGACTAGCGGGAGGGGGGACACAGATACGCAGTATTTT
TRBV28	NA	NA	TRBJ1-4	CASSSPDTNEKLFF	TGTGCCAGCAGTTCCCCGGACACGAATGAAAAACTGTTTTTT
TRBV29-1	many	NA	TRBJ2-3	CSTDTDTQYF	TGCAGCACCGACACAGATACGCAGTATTTT
TRBV11-1	NA	NA	TRBJ2-2	CASSLGGPHTGELFF	TGTGCCAGCAGCTTAGGGGGCCCACACACCGGGGAGCTGTTTTTT
TRBV28	many	NA	TRBJ1-4	CASSSPDSNEKLFF	TGTGCCAGCAGTTCTCCGGACAGTAATGAAAAACTGTTTTTT
TRBV29-1	few	TRBD1	TRBJ1-2	CSEKTGQGPGGYTF	TGCAGCGAAAAAACAGGACAGGGCCCAGGAGGCTACACCTTC
TRBV27	many	NA	TRBJ2-7	CASSGYGLNAYEQYF	TGTGCCAGCAGTGGTTACGGACTGAACGCCTACGAGCAGTACTTC
TRBV20-1	many	NA	TRBJ1-5	CSAATVNHRNQPQHF	TGCAGTGCCGCTACAGTCAATCATCGCAATCAGCCCCAGCATTTT
TRBV20-1	NA	NA	TRBJ1-4	CSARDFNRINEKLFF	TGCAGTGCTAGAGATTTTAACAGGATCAATGAAAAACTGTTTTTT
TRBV7-9	NA	TRBD1	TRBJ2-5	CASARQGMETQYF	TGTGCCAGCGCAAGACAGGGGATGGAGACCCAGTACTTC
TRBV7-9	many	NA	TRBJ2-3	CASHLSERYTDTQYF	TGTGCCAGCCACCTTTCGGAGAGGTACACAGATACGCAGTATTTT
TRBV12-3/TRBV12-4	few	TRBD2	TRBJ2-1	CASSLAKLRASGSYNEQFF	TGTGCCAGCAGTTTAGCCAAACTCAGGGCTAGCGGGTCCTACAATGAGCAGTTCTTC
TRBV12-3/TRBV12-4	many	NA	TRBJ2-3	CASSLGRSWDTQYF	TGTGCCAGCAGTTTGGGACGTTCATGGGATACGCAGTATTTT
TRBV6-2/TRBV6-3	many	NA	TRBJ1-2	CASRLHSTGPGYGYTF	TGTGCCAGCAGACTCCATTCCACGGGACCCGGCTATGGCTACACCTTC
TRBV7-2	many	NA	TRBJ2-5	CASSEPGLPHSETQYF	TGTGCCAGCAGCGAACCGGGATTACCACATTCGGAGACCCAGTACTTC
TRBV7-2	many	TRBD1	TRBJ2-1	CASSLRQGNEQFF	TGTGCCAGCAGCCTCCGACAGGGCAATGAGCAGTTCTTC
TRBV19	many	TRBD1	TRBJ1-5	CASTRGTGGNQPQHF	TGTGCCAGTACCAGGGGGACTGGAGGCAATCAGCCCCAGCATTTT
TRBV18	NA	NA	TRBJ2-7	CASSQNVRDYSYEQYF	TGTGCCAGCTCACAAAACGTCCGGGATTACTCCTACGAGCAGTACTTC